Each of the 13 T cell receptor beta chains below was sequenced from the same sample in a study of cytomegalovirus exposure and HLA in healthy donors. The PCR made use of 60 Vbeta and 13 Jbeta primers. The data were produced by immunoSEQ multiplex PCR, yet TCRdb's version contains in-frame clones alone and is incomplete. This sample carries around 150,000 clones, roughly 80% of them seen once, and the ten largest clones take over 9%. Sequencing was carried out using PBMCs. The source of these receptors is a man in his late teens or twenties in good health and CMV-seropositive.

This clone was seen a few times. The J gene is TRBJ1-1, the V gene TRBV2, with no clear D. Trimming took 6 bases from V and 5 from J, leaving 13 bases between them. The germline CDR1 and CDR2 sequences are SNHLY and FYNNEI. The CDR3 is made up of 13 amino acids. CDR3 DNA: TGTGCCAGCAGGTACCACGGTGATACTGAAGCTTTCTTT. Amino acid sequence: CASRYHGDTEAFF.

The chain employs TRBV7-9 and TRBJ1-2, with TRBD1 matching 9 bases. The CDR3 is 12 amino acids. Germline CDR1 reads SEHNR; CDR2 reads FQNEAQ (reference sequence). V lost 8 bases and J lost 8; bases outside the gene matches: 6. The CDR3 DNA follows: TGTGCCAGCGGAACAGGGGGCGAGGGCTACACCTTC. It specifies CASGTGGEGYTF.

This clone was seen more than once but under ten times. V gene TRBV18 combines with J gene TRBJ1-1; 9 bases agree with TRBD1. Germline assignment: CDR1 KGHSH and CDR2 LQKENI. The CDR3 sequence is 14 residues long. With V trimmed by 2 bases and J by 7 bases, 5 bases remained unmatched. The DNA of the CDR3 is TGTGCCAGCTCACCATACAGGGGGCGGGTTGAAGCTTTCTTT. Protein: CASSPYRGRVEAFF.

This clone was counted only a few times. V usage is TRBV28 and J usage is TRBJ1-2; 9 bases map to TRBD1. The CDR3 sequence is 16 residues long. Per germline, CDR1 MDHEN and CDR2 SYDVKM. V trimming: 6 bases; J trimming: 4 bases; junction bases outside the gene matches: 12. CDR3 coding DNA: TGTGCCAGCAGGACCACACAGGGGGCGCGGAGCTATGGCTACACCTTC. It encodes CASRTTQGARSYGYTF.

This chain uses TRBV6-6 with TRBJ2-1; 9 bases are shared with TRBD1. The CDR3 has 13 amino acids. From germline, CDR1 is MNHNY and CDR2 SVGAGI (reference sequence). With V trimmed by 3 bases and J by 9 bases, 3 bases remained unmatched. The CDR3 is CASSYGDRVEQFF. CDR3 in DNA: TGTGCCAGCAGTTATGGGGACAGGGTTGAGCAGTTCTTC.

The rearrangement uses TRBV13 and TRBJ1-1; the D gene is possibly TRBD1 (5 bases). The CDR3 loop spans 12 amino acids. Germline-derived CDR1 and CDR2 are PRHDT and FYEKMQ (reference sequence). Trimming removed 5 bases at V and 10 bases at J, with 14 bases between. CDR3 sequence: CASSPRGGRAFF. The CDR3 bases are TGTGCCAGCAGCCCCCGGGGGGGTAGAGCTTTCTTT.

Notes on this clone: Its ends do not fully match the called genes, so a read error is possible. The CDR3 sequence is CARSLKPGQGAYEQYF. The DNA for the CDR3 is TGTGCCCGCAGCCTAAAACCGGGACAGGGGGCTTACGAGCAGTACTTC. The chain recombines TRBV13 with TRBJ2-7, with 12 bases that match TRBD1. This CDR3 contains 16 residues. The germline V gene has CDR1 PRHDT and CDR2 FYEKMQ (reference sequence).

This chain connects TRBV29-1 to TRBJ2-7; TRBD2 matches 8 bases. With V trimmed by 5 bases and J by 3 bases, 12 bases remained unmatched. The germline gives CDR1 SQVTM, CDR2 ANQGSEA. The CDR3 sequence is 15 residues long. The CDR3 coding sequence is TGCAGCGTTCGGGGGGGGGACACGTTAAACTACGAGCAGTACTTC. This translates into CSVRGGDTLNYEQYF.

This chain connects TRBV28 to TRBJ2-2, with D tentatively TRBD1 (6 bases). CDR1 and CDR2 from the germline V gene are MDHEN and SYDVKM. This CDR3 has 15 residues. The V and J ends lost 8 bases and 6 bases respectively, with 19 bases between them. The CDR3 here is CASRGSGARSGELFF. Written as DNA, the CDR3 is TGTGCCAGCCGGGGATCAGGGGCAAGATCCGGGGAGCTGTTTTTT.

The chain recombines TRBV6-5 with TRBJ2-7, with D perhaps TRBD1 (5 bases). Per the germline V gene, CDR1 is MNHEY and CDR2 is SVGAGI. The V and J ends lost 0 bases and 3 bases respectively, with 15 bases between them. The CDR3 covers 16 residues. The CDR3: CASSYSRWGKDYEQYF. For the CDR3, the DNA is TGTGCCAGCAGTTACTCGAGGTGGGGCAAGGACTACGAGCAGTACTTC.

Only one count was recorded for this clone. Its ends do not fully match the called genes, so a read error is possible. The chain has TRBV5-6 and TRBJ1-2, with TRBD1 matching over 9 bases. The CDR3 spans 15 residues. Germline V CDR1 and CDR2: SGHDT, YYEEEE. The CDR3 protein is CASSPGTGRSYGYPF. DNA for the CDR3: TGTGCCAGCAGCCCGGGGACAGGGCGATCATATGGCTACCCCTTC. The variable domain in full, with the rest retrieved from reference TRBV5-6 and TRBJ1-2, is DAGVTQSPTHLIKTRGQQVTLRCSPKSGHDTVSWYQQALGQGPQFIFQYYEEEERQRGNFPDRFSGHQFPNYSSELNVNALLLGDSALYLCASSPGTGRSYGYPFGSGTRLTVV.

The chain recombines TRBV27 with TRBJ1-1; 10 bases line up with TRBD1. This CDR3 is 15 amino acids long. Germline lookup yields CDR1 MNHEY and CDR2 SMNVEV (reference sequence). The CDR3 DNA reads TGTGGAACCCGGGACAGGGGTTTGATGAACACTGAAGCTTTCTTT. Amino acids: CGTRDRGLMNTEAFF.

This clone was seen a handful of times. J is TRBJ1-5 and V is TRBV7-8; 8 bases agree with TRBD1. Germline CDR1 reads SGHVS; CDR2 reads FQNEAQ. Losses at the gene ends were 1 base for V and 7 bases for J; bases not matched to a gene: 3. CDR3 length: 14 amino acids. CDR3 loop: CASSLGTGRQPQHF. CDR3 DNA sequence: TGTGCCAGCAGCTTAGGGACAGGGAGACAGCCCCAGCATTTT.